Listed below are T cell receptor beta chains from one sample, sequenced in a study of T cells in localized non-small cell lung cancer. Measured with immunoSEQ multiplex PCR; TCRdb has only the in-frame clones, and not every one. The repertoire holds 3,500 or so clones, about 42% seen once, with roughly 8.9% in the top ten. Sample: normal lung tissue next to the tumor, taken before any cancer treatment. The receptor source for this set is a woman aged 35 to 70 with stage I lung adenocarcinoma. The CDR3 runs from the conserved cysteine through the conserved F or W. A D gene is named only where the DNA matches it firmly. Size tells how often a clone was seen (once, few, many) or the class of an expanded clone, and some rows leave it out.

clone size	V gene	D gene	J gene	CDR3 DNA	CDR3 protein
medium-sized	TRBV11-3	.	TRBJ1-3	TGTGCCAGCAGCCCAGGGCGGGTAGAAGGAAACACCATATATTTT	CASSPGRVEGNTIYF
few	TRBV19	.	TRBJ2-5	TGTGCCAGTAGTATAAAGGTCCGGTACGGGAGCGGGGAGACCCAGTACTTC	CASSIKVRYGSGETQYF
.	TRBV28	.	TRBJ2-7	TGTGCCAGCAAACTCGACGGGAACCCCTACGAGCAGTACTTC	CASKLDGNPYEQYF
.	TRBV5-1	.	TRBJ2-3	TGCGCCAGCAGCTTGGCGGGAGCAGCAGATACGCAGTATTTT	CASSLAGAADTQYF
.	TRBV6-8	TRBD2	TRBJ2-1	TGTGCCAGCAGAGGTAGCGGGGCAAGCTCCTACAATGAGCAGTTCTTC	CASRGSGASSYNEQFF
.	TRBV4-1	.	TRBJ2-5	TGCGCCAGCAGCCTATGGGGCTCTGCCGGGGGACAAGAGACCCAGTACTTC	CASSLWGSAGGQETQYF
few	TRBV6-9	.	TRBJ1-2	TGTGCCAGCACCCAGGGCCTTAACTATGGCTACACCTTC	CASTQGLNYGYTF
.	TRBV29-1	.	TRBJ2-1	TGCAGCGTTGCCCCCGCCCTGGGGGCCCTCTTCTTC	CSVAPALGALFF
few	TRBV18	.	TRBJ1-1	TGTGCCAGCTCACCACCCCAGGGGAGGAAGGACACTGAAGCTTTCTTT	CASSPPQGRKDTEAFF
few	TRBV28	.	TRBJ1-5	TGTGCCAGCAGTTCCACAGGGTGGTGGGGGCCCCAGCATTTT	CASSSTGWWGPQHF
.	TRBV19	TRBD1	TRBJ1-1	TGTGCCAGTAGACGGACAGGGGAGTATGCTTTCTTT	CASRRTGEYAFF
once	TRBV14	.	TRBJ2-2	TGTGCCAGCAGCCAAGCCACGGGGATACAGGTGACCAGGGAGCTGTTTTTT	CASSQATGIQVTRELFF
.	TRBV19	.	TRBJ1-5	TGTGCCAGTAGTATAGGGGTGCGGGATCAGCCCCAGCATTTT	CASSIGVRDQPQHF
.	TRBV18	TRBD2	TRBJ2-6	TGTGCCAGCTCACCCCCACTAGCGGGAACCCGCCCTGGGGCCAACGTCCTGACTTTC	CASSPPLAGTRPGANVLTF
few	TRBV6-7	TRBD2	TRBJ2-1	TGTGCCAGCAGGTCTTACAGGGGACTAGCGGGAGAGGAGCAGTTCTTC	CASRSYRGLAGEEQFF
.	TRBV9	.	TRBJ1-5	TGTGCCAGCAGTGGAGAAAGGGCAGGCCATCAGTCCCAGCATTTT	CASSGERAGHQSQHF
.	TRBV11-3	.	TRBJ2-1	TGTGCCAGCAGACCGACCGGGACCGACTACAATGAGCAGTTCTTC	CASRPTGTDYNEQFF
.	TRBV9	.	TRBJ1-3	TGTGCCAGCAGCGTAGGCGACAGCTCTGGAAACACCATATATTTT	CASSVGDSSGNTIYF
.	TRBV11-3	.	TRBJ1-1	TGTGCCAGCAGCTTAGAAGGGAAGTGGACTGAAGCTTTCTTT	CASSLEGKWTEAFF
.	TRBV28	TRBD1	TRBJ1-2	TGTGCCAGCAGTCCATGGGACAGGAAGTTTTATGGCTACACCTTC	CASSPWDRKFYGYTF
once	TRBV28	TRBD1	TRBJ1-3	TGTGCCAGCAGTTCCCCCCCCGGGGACAGGGGAAACACCATATATTTT	CASSSPPGDRGNTIYF
medium-sized	TRBV9	.	TRBJ1-4	TGTGCCAGCAGCGGAAGCGGGGGCGGGGGTGAAAAACTGTTTTTT	CASSGSGGGGEKLFF
.	TRBV19	.	TRBJ1-4	TGTGCCAGTAGGCCAGGACATGGGACATATAATGAAAAACTGTTTTTT	CASRPGHGTYNEKLFF
.	TRBV25-1	TRBD1	TRBJ1-4	TGTGCCAGCAGTGAATATATCTCTGGGACAGGCTTGCTGGAAAAACTGTTTTTT	CASSEYISGTGLLEKLFF
.	TRBV19	.	TRBJ1-2	TGTGCCAGTACAAAGGGCGCATGGGGCCATGGCTACACCTTC	CASTKGAWGHGYTF
.	TRBV18	.	TRBJ2-2	TGTGCCAGCTCACCATCTCGGCAGGGCGGTCCCGGGGAGCTGTTTTTT	CASSPSRQGGPGELFF
.	TRBV7-7	TRBD1	TRBJ1-1	TGTGCCAGCAGCCTAACAGGGGGCAACACTGAAGCTTTCTTT	CASSLTGGNTEAFF
.	TRBV5-1	TRBD1	TRBJ2-3	TGCGCCAGCAGCACCAGGACAGGGGGTGGCACAGATACGCAGTATTTT	CASSTRTGGGTDTQYF
.	TRBV30	.	TRBJ1-5	TGTGCCGGAAGTCTGGGGCAGGGTTATCAGCCCCAGCATTTT	CAGSLGQGYQPQHF
.	TRBV18	.	TRBJ2-3	TGTGCCAGCTCACCCAGTAGAGATACGCAGTATTTT	CASSPSRDTQYF
few	TRBV6-8	.	TRBJ1-1	TGTGCCAGCTGGTGGGCTGAGAACACTGAAGCTTTCTTT	CASWWAENTEAFF
.	TRBV28	TRBD1	TRBJ2-7	TGTGCCAGCTGGGACAGGGGAACCTACGAGCAGTACTTC	CASWDRGTYEQYF
few	TRBV1	.	TRBJ2-5	TGCGCCAGCAGCCAAGATACGGGGGACAGGGGTTGGGAGACCCAGTACTTC	CASSQDTGDRGWETQYF
.	TRBV29-1	.	TRBJ2-1	TGCAGCGTTGCTGAGACTCCGGTCAATGAGCAGTTCTTC	CSVAETPVNEQFF
few	TRBV1	.	TRBJ1-4	TGCGCCAGCAGCCTCGGGACAGGGGATGAAAAACTGTTTTTT	CASSLGTGDEKLFF
.	TRBV11-3	.	TRBJ2-3	TGTGCCAGCAGCTACAGTCCTGGCGGAGGAGAAGGGGATATGCAGTATTTT	CASSYSPGGGEGDMQYF
.	TRBV19	.	TRBJ2-7	TGTGCCAGTAGTATGTACAGCTACGAGCAGTACTTC	CASSMYSYEQYF
.	TRBV28	.	TRBJ2-7	TGTGCCAGCAGTTTCCCCGGGAGTGGATACGAGCAGTACTTC	CASSFPGSGYEQYF
.	TRBV14	.	TRBJ2-7	TGTGCCAGCAGCCAAGAGGCCAGGAGCTCCTACGAGCAGTACTTC	CASSQEARSSYEQYF
few	TRBV9	.	TRBJ2-5	TGTGCCAGCAGCGCGGGCGGTGGATGGGAGACCCAGTACTTC	CASSAGGGWETQYF
few	TRBV11-3	.	TRBJ2-2	TGTGCCAGCAGCTTGGCCTCAAGATACGGGGAGCTGTTTTTT	CASSLASRYGELFF
few	TRBV9	TRBD2	TRBJ2-1	TGTGCCAGCAGCGTAGGAAGCGGGAGCAGGCACAATGAGCAGTTCTTC	CASSVGSGSRHNEQFF
few	TRBV6-8	TRBD1	TRBJ2-7	TGTGTAATAACACGGGACAGGGACACCTACGAGCAGTACTTC	CVITRDRDTYEQYF
.	TRBV9	.	TRBJ2-5	TGTGCCAGCACCCGGGAGTACCAAGAGACCCAGTACTTC	CASTREYQETQYF
.	TRBV18	.	TRBJ1-5	TGTGCCAGCTCACCACGAGGTGATGGCAATCAGCCCCAGCATTTT	CASSPRGDGNQPQHF
few	TRBV6-8	.	TRBJ2-3	TGTGCCATCAGTGTGGGGGGCACAGATACGCAGTATTTT	CAISVGGTDTQYF
.	TRBV15	.	TRBJ2-1	TGTGCCACCAGCATGGGCGGCCCGGGTAGGGTCGATGAGCAGTTCTTC	CATSMGGPGRVDEQFF
.	TRBV28	TRBD1	TRBJ2-7	TGTGCCAGCAGTTCCGGTCGACAGGGGGTTTATAGAATCGAGCAGTACTTC	CASSSGRQGVYRIEQYF
medium-sized	TRBV11-3	TRBD2	TRBJ2-4	TGTGCCAGCAGCTTCGGTACTAGCGGGAGAGACATTCAGTACTTC	CASSFGTSGRDIQYF
few	TRBV7-1	TRBD2	TRBJ2-3	TGTGCCAGCAGCCAAGCGGGAGGGCCTGCGCAGTATTTT	CASSQAGGPAQYF
.	TRBV5-1	TRBD2	TRBJ2-5	TGCGCCAGCAGCCCCGGGACTAGCGGGAGTAGTGAGACCCAGTACTTC	CASSPGTSGSSETQYF
.	TRBV25-1	.	TRBJ2-7	TGTGCCAGCAGTGAGACGGGACATTTGGACCAGTACTTC	CASSETGHLDQYF
large	TRBV28	.	TRBJ2-7	TGTGCCAGCAGTCCGAGTCCGCGCGCCTCATCCGAGCAGTACTTC	CASSPSPRASSEQYF
.	TRBV6-8	.	TRBJ1-2	TGTGCCAGCAGTTACGTGGACGCGTCGGCTAACTATGGCTACACCTTC	CASSYVDASANYGYTF
.	TRBV19	.	TRBJ1-4	TGTGCCAGTAGTATACAGGGGCGTGATGAAAAACTGTTTTTT	CASSIQGRDEKLFF